This T cell receptor beta chain was sequenced in a study of shared T cell receptors in the human thymus. V was clipped by 4 bases and J by 2 bases; unmatched bases: 16. The CDR3 has 19 residues. CDR1 is SGHRS, CDR2 YFSETQ, per germline. Method: immunoSEQ multiplex PCR; TCRdb's copy keeps in-frame clones and lacks some. Of over 60,000 clones in the sample, 90% to 95% are singletons; the top ten hold roughly 0.033%. Sequencing used thymocytes. The V gene is TRBV5-1, the J gene TRBJ2-5; TRBD2 agrees at 11 bases. This receptor was taken from a human donor. DNA of the CDR3: TGCGCCAGCAGCGGACCTTACGATGAACTAGCGGGGGCACAAGAGACCCAGTACTTC. This gives the protein CASSGPYDELAGAQETQYF.